These 5 T cell receptor beta chains originate from one sample sequenced in a study of blood T cell repertoires in COVID-19. Libraries were prepared by immunoSEQ multiplex PCR; TCRdb keeps only in-frame clonotypes and omits some of them. The sample lists some 250,000 clones; roughly 79% were seen once. Sequencing input: peripheral blood. These receptors were collected from a woman older than 75 with COVID-19, enrolled during active disease.

This CDR3 is CSASLVRSDTQYF. CDR3 in DNA: TGCAGTGCTAGTTTAGTGCGCTCAGATACGCAGTATTTT. The chain joins TRBV20-1 to TRBJ2-3, with D uncertain. The CDR3 is 13 amino acids. V lost 3 bases to trimming and J lost 4 bases, with 11 bases between them. Per germline, CDR1 DFQATT and CDR2 SNEGSKA (reference sequence).

CDR3 loop: CASSLMGVLRKGAGELFF. CDR3 DNA sequence: TGTGCCAGCAGTTTAATGGGCGTGTTGAGAAAGGGGGCCGGGGAGCTGTTTTTT. The chain recombines TRBV28 with TRBJ2-2; tentatively, D is TRBD1 (6 bases). Germline CDR1 and CDR2: MDHEN and SYDVKM. The CDR3 length is 18 residues. Trimming took 2 bases from V and 6 from J, leaving 22 bases between them.

The chain joins TRBV5-6 to TRBJ1-2, with 8 bases lining up with TRBD1. Germline-derived CDR1 and CDR2 are SGHDT and YYEEEE. CDR3 length equals 15 residues. V lost 0 bases to trimming and J lost 2 bases; unmatched junction nucleotides: 3. This chain's CDR3 is CASSLGTGHNYGYTF. CDR3 sequence (DNA): TGTGCCAGCAGCTTGGGGACAGGGCACAACTATGGCTACACCTTC.

The gene calls are TRBV4-1 and TRBJ1-1, with TRBD1 as a possible D gene (5 bases). Germline loops: CDR1 MGHRA, CDR2 YSYEKL. CDR3 length: 14 residues. Trimming cost V 3 bases and J 4 bases, with 12 bases left between them. The CDR3 spells CASSHLTGPTEAFF. CDR3 sequence (DNA): TGCGCCAGCAGCCACCTCACAGGTCCCACTGAAGCTTTCTTT.

This clone was detected only once. This sequence joins TRBV7-8 and TRBJ1-5; possible D gene TRBD1, 6 bases. This CDR3 contains 12 residues. V shed 3 bases and J shed 9 bases, with 9 bases lying between them. Per germline, CDR1 SGHVS and CDR2 FQNEAQ. CDR3 in amino acids: CASSLGAGPQHF. DNA for the CDR3: TGTGCCAGCAGCTTGGGGGCAGGGCCCCAGCATTTT.